The 28 T cell receptor beta chains in this list originate from one sample, sequenced in a study of T-cell reconstitution after alpha-beta-depleted transplantation in children. Unique molecular identifiers were incorporated during preparation of the TCRbeta library. TCRdb redid the calling of the PCR reads with MiXCR, one entry per CDR3 protein. This sample yields about 580,000 distinct CDR3 sequences, of which 23% are seen a single time; over 12% belongs to the top ten. The sample here was PBMCs, mostly from graft donor cells, taken 360 days after TCRalphabeta/CD19-depleted stem cell transplant. The receptor set was obtained from a boy under two years old who had a stem cell transplant for acute myeloid leukemia, so the T cells may come from the graft donor.

Note on this clonotype: The junction does not match germline at one end; this may be a read error. In DNA, the CDR3 is TGTGCCAGCAGTGAATTTCAGGGGATGTGGGAGACCCAGTATTTC. Its protein product is CASSEFQGMWETQYF. This chain joins TRBV25-1 and TRBJ2-5; D possibly corresponds to TRBD1 (6 bases). The CDR3 sequence is 15 residues long. Germline values: CDR1 MGHDK, CDR2 SYGVNS.

This clonotype showed up many times. The chain has TRBV25-1 and TRBJ2-2; D not resolved. CDR3 size: 14 residues. Looked up from germline, CDR1 is MGHDK and CDR2 is SYGVNS. The V and J ends lost 1 base and 8 bases respectively, with 11 bases between them. The CDR3 sequence: CASSEWPNEGELFF. The CDR3 bases are TGTGCCAGCAGTGAATGGCCGAACGAAGGGGAGCTGTTTTTT.

This clonotype was found many times. V gene TRBV12-3 or TRBV12-4 combines with J gene TRBJ2-7; D remains unclear. The ends were cut back, 1 base at V and 0 bases at J, with 4 bases in the middle. The CDR3 loop spans 13 amino acids. The CDR3 loop is CASSLVPSYEQYV. The CDR3 nucleotides read TGTGCCAGCAGTTTAGTTCCCTCCTACGAGCAGTACGTC.

This clonotype was found many times. A junction boundary mismatches the germline segment, possibly from a read error. The chain has TRBV5-1 and TRBJ2-3; D uncertain. Germline CDR1 and CDR2: SGHRS and YFSETQ. The CDR3 runs to 11 residues. The CDR3 reads CASSSGDTQYF. The CDR3 region has the DNA TGTGCCAGCAGTTCGGGAGATACGCAGTATTTT.

This clonotype came up many times. CDR3 amino acids: CSVRQNEQYF. As DNA, the CDR3 is TGCAGCGTTAGGCAGAACGAGCAGTACTTC. V gene TRBV29-1 combines with J gene TRBJ2-7, with D hard to call. This CDR3 has 10 amino acids. The V gene's germline CDR1 is SQVTM and CDR2 ANQGSEA. The V gene lost 5 bases and the J gene lost 5 bases, with 7 bases spanning the gap.

The chain recombines TRBV6-2 or TRBV6-3 with TRBJ2-1, with D uncertain. This CDR3 spans 16 amino acids. V was trimmed by 7 bases and J by 1 base, leaving 17 bases between them. CDR1 is MNHEY, CDR2 SVGEGT, per germline. The CDR3 bases are TGTGCCAGCACCTACAAAGGCAGCCGTTCCTACAATGAGCAGTTCTTC. Translation gives CASTYKGSRSYNEQFF.

As to this clonotype: Since a much larger clone is just one base distant, this may be a read error. V is TRBV10-3 and J is TRBJ2-1, with D perhaps TRBD1 (6 bases). CDR1 and CDR2 from the germline V gene are ENHRY and SYGVKD. CDR3 length: 15 residues. The V and J ends lost 1 base and 4 bases respectively, with 11 bases between them. The CDR3 protein is CAISEFPDRYNEQFF. For the CDR3, the DNA is TGTGCCATCAGTGAGTTCCCGGACAGATACAATGAGCAGTTCTTC.

This clonotype was observed many times. This rearrangement joins TRBV6-1 to TRBJ2-4, with a tentative D call TRBD1 (6 bases). Germline values: CDR1 MNHNS, CDR2 SASEGT. V lost 6 bases, J lost 1 base, and 10 bases lay in between. The CDR3 extends over 14 amino acids. The CDR3 coding sequence is TGTGCCAGCAGGAGAACAGGGGCCAAAAACATTCAGTACTTC. It is translated as CASRRTGAKNIQYF.

A few counts support this clonotype. The genes are TRBV20-1 and TRBJ2-7; 9 nucleotides agree with TRBD1. CDR3 length equals 14 residues. Trimming cost V 3 bases and J 1 base; bases outside gene matches: 4. Germline V gene data show CDR1 as DFQATT and CDR2 as SNEGSKA (reference sequence). The CDR3 here is CSARVGQGSYEQYF. The CDR3 region has the DNA TGCAGTGCTAGGGTGGGACAGGGTTCCTACGAGCAGTACTTC.

The genes are TRBV6-1 and TRBJ2-2; 8 nucleotides match TRBD1. V lost 8 bases to trimming and J lost 2 bases; unmatched junction nucleotides: 4. Germline assignment: CDR1 MNHNS and CDR2 SASEGT. This CDR3 contains 14 residues. CDR3 DNA: TGTGCCAGCCGAGACAGGGGAAACACCGGGGAGCTGTTTTTT. It is translated as CASRDRGNTGELFF.

This clonotype was observed a few times. CDR3 residues: CASSPIRGALTDTQYF. The CDR3 DNA reads TGTGCCAGCAGTCCAATCCGAGGGGCTCTTACAGATACGCAGTATTTT. The chain couples TRBV12-3 or TRBV12-4 to TRBJ2-3; D is tentatively TRBD1 or TRBD2 (5 bases each). The V end was cut by 5 bases, the J end by 3 bases, with 18 bases between. This CDR3 region has 16 residues.

This chain links TRBV29-1 with TRBJ2-5; TRBD2 matches at 7 bases. J was trimmed by 7 bases and V by 6 bases; bases with no gene match: 14. CDR3 length: 14 amino acids. CDR1 SQVTM and CDR2 ANQGSEA come from the germline V gene. The CDR3 protein is CSVPERTRDGTQYF. In DNA form, the CDR3 reads TGCAGCGTCCCCGAGAGGACTAGGGATGGGACCCAGTACTTC. Full variable domain (outside the CDR3, taken from reference TRBV29-1 and TRBJ2-5): SAVISQKPSRDICQRGTSLTIQCQVDSQVTMMFWYRQQPGQSLTLIATANQGSEATYESGFVIDKFPISRPNLTFSTLTVSNMSPEDSSIYLCSVPERTRDGTQYFGPGTRLLVL.

This clonotype appeared many times. This chain connects TRBV7-2 to TRBJ1-2; no definite D call. CDR1 and CDR2 (germline): SGHTA, FQGNSA. The germline V and J ends were trimmed by 1 base and 8 bases, with 8 bases remaining between them. The CDR3 contains 12 residues. For the CDR3, the DNA is TGTGCCAGCAGCTTAGGGATGGTGGGCTACACCTTC. As protein: CASSLGMVGYTF.

This clonotype appeared many times. The genes are TRBV28 and TRBJ1-5; D gene ambiguous. Trimming removed 6 bases from V and 0 bases from J, with 12 bases in between. The CDR3 has 15 residues. CDR1 is MDHEN, CDR2 SYDVKM, per germline. CDR3 nucleotides: TGTGCCAGCAGGCCGTGGAAGTATAGCAATCAGCCCCAGCATTTT. It encodes CASRPWKYSNQPQHF.

This clonotype appeared a few times. The chain is built from TRBV20-1 and TRBJ1-1; D is unresolved. The V gene's germline CDR1 is DFQATT and CDR2 SNEGSKA (reference sequence). The CDR3 covers 14 residues. The germline V and J ends were trimmed by 2 bases and 4 bases, with 14 bases remaining between them. The CDR3 DNA follows: TGCAGTGCTAGAATGGGAGGAGGGAGCACTGAAGCTTTCTTT. Encoded protein: CSARMGGGSTEAFF.

The V call is TRBV7-8, the J call TRBJ1-4, with D tentatively TRBD1 (6 bases). This CDR3 has 15 amino acids. Germline V gene lookup returns CDR1 SGHVS and CDR2 FQNEAQ. Trimming shortened V by 5 bases and J by 3 bases, and 13 bases separated the two germline ends. The CDR3 DNA reads as TGTGCCAGCAGCCAATCAGGGGCCCCTAATGAAAAACTGTTTTTT. It specifies CASSQSGAPNEKLFF.

The chain joins TRBV5-1 to TRBJ2-7; D may be TRBD1 or TRBD2 (5 bases each). The ends were cut back, 0 bases at V and 3 bases at J, with 10 bases in the middle. Germline lookup yields CDR1 SGHRS and CDR2 YFSETQ. The CDR3 extends over 14 amino acids. DNA for the CDR3: TGCGCCAGCAGCTTGGACGCAGGGAGCTACGAGCAGTACGTC. It codes for CASSLDAGSYEQYV.

This clonotype was picked up a small number of times. The CDR3 DNA follows: TGCAGCGTTGACCCACAGGGGGCGAGAACTGAAGCTTTCTTT. Translating it yields CSVDPQGARTEAFF. The chain uses TRBV29-1 and TRBJ1-1; 9 bases fit TRBD1. The CDR3 has 14 residues. CDR1 SQVTM and CDR2 ANQGSEA come from the germline V gene. V dropped 3 bases and J dropped 5; count of bases not matched to a gene: 7. Combining the CDR3 with reference TRBV29-1 and TRBJ1-1 gives the whole variable domain SAVISQKPSRDICQRGTSLTIQCQVDSQVTMMFWYRQQPGQSLTLIATANQGSEATYESGFVIDKFPISRPNLTFSTLTVSNMSPEDSSIYLCSVDPQGARTEAFFGQGTRLTVV.

This clonotype was counted between two and nine times. The V call is TRBV6-5, the J call TRBJ2-1; D might be TRBD2 (7 bases). V was shortened by 6 bases and J by 8 bases, with 20 bases between the two germline ends. CDR3 length equals 15 residues. Looked up from germline, CDR1 is MNHEY and CDR2 is SVGAGI. The CDR3 nucleotides read TGTGCCAGCAGCCCCATGGGGGGGGGCAGGTATGAGCAGTTCTTC. Its protein is CASSPMGGGRYEQFF.

This clonotype was seen ten or more times. The chain joins TRBV5-6 to TRBJ2-1; either TRBD1 or TRBD2 may fit D (5 bases each). The germline V gene encodes CDR1 SGHDT and CDR2 YYEEEE. Trimming pared 3 bases from V and 6 bases from J, leaving 13 bases between. The length of the CDR3 is 14 residues. In nucleotides, the CDR3 is TGTGCCAGCAGCTGGGGACGGAGGATCAATGAGCAGTTCTTC. Residues: CASSWGRRINEQFF.

This clonotype was detected ten times or more. V usage is TRBV11-3 and J usage is TRBJ2-7; 9 bases match TRBD1. V was pared by 4 bases and J by 0 bases, with 7 bases of the junction left unmatched. The germline V gene has CDR1 SGHNT and CDR2 YENEEA. This CDR3 comprises 16 residues. CDR3 loop: CASSSPRTGASYEQYF. DNA for the CDR3: TGTGCCAGCAGCTCCCCCCGGACAGGGGCCTCCTACGAGCAGTACTTC.

The J gene is TRBJ2-1, the V gene TRBV7-6; 10 bases line up with TRBD2. Germline CDR1 is SGHVS and CDR2 is FNYEAQ. After removal of 2 bases from V and 1 base from J, the junction contained 8 bases not matched to a gene. The CDR3 contains 18 residues. The CDR3 sequence is CASSLTSGVAASYNEQFF. The CDR3 region has the DNA TGTGCCAGCAGCTTAACTAGCGGGGTCGCGGCGTCCTACAATGAGCAGTTCTTC.

Only a few counts were recorded for this clonotype. V usage is TRBV20-1 and J usage is TRBJ2-1; D ambiguous. Germline V gene sequence: CDR1 DFQATT, CDR2 SNEGSKA (reference sequence). Trimming cost V 0 bases and J 12 bases, with 12 bases left between them. The CDR3 is 12 residues long. The CDR3 DNA is TGCAGTGCTAGAGAATTGGGTGTTGCGCAGTTCTTC. This encodes CSARELGVAQFF.

There are a few counts of this clonotype. The V gene is TRBV20-1, the J gene TRBJ2-1; 7 bases fit TRBD2. The CDR3 length is 20 residues. CDR1 and CDR2 (germline): DFQATT, SNEGSKA (reference sequence). V lost 0 bases, J lost 1 base, and 18 bases stayed unmatched. DNA for the CDR3: TGCAGTGCTAGAGATCAAGCGGGGACTCCGGGGTGGAGGTCCTACAATGAGCAGTTCTTC. Translation gives CSARDQAGTPGWRSYNEQFF.

The chain joins TRBV7-3 to TRBJ2-1; 9 nucleotides align to TRBD2. With V trimmed by 2 bases and J by 8 bases, 7 bases remained unmatched. The CDR3 totals 15 residues. Germline CDR1 is SGHTA and CDR2 is FQGTGA. Here the CDR3 reads CASSLSGTSSYEQFF. In DNA form, the CDR3 reads TGTGCCAGCAGCTTATCCGGGACTAGCTCCTATGAGCAGTTCTTC.

Only a few counts were recorded for this clonotype. The gene calls are TRBV12-3 or TRBV12-4 and TRBJ2-3; the match to TRBD1 covers 11 bases. The CDR3 covers 16 residues. The V segment lost 3 bases and the J segment 0 bases; nucleotides outside the gene matches: 2. CDR3 region: CASSFGQGASTDTQYF. CDR3 nucleotides: TGTGCCAGCAGTTTCGGACAGGGGGCCAGCACAGATACGCAGTATTTT.

The rearrangement joins TRBV7-9 to TRBJ1-6; 9 bases fit TRBD1. This CDR3 has 15 residues. V lost 7 bases, J lost 9 bases, and 10 bases stayed unmatched. Germline V lookup: CDR1 SEHNR, CDR2 FQNEAQ (reference sequence). The DNA for the CDR3 is TGTGCCAGCATGCCCCCGGGACAGGGAACTTCACCCCTCCACTTT. It encodes CASMPPGQGTSPLHF.

The chain employs TRBV2 and TRBJ1-5, with a possible D match to TRBD1 (6 bases). The ends were cut back, 7 bases at V and 4 bases at J, with 20 bases in the middle. CDR3 length: 16 residues. Germline values: CDR1 SNHLY, CDR2 FYNNEI. CDR3 loop: CASTEGLTGINQPQHF. CDR3 DNA: TGTGCCAGCACCGAGGGGCTGACAGGAATTAATCAGCCCCAGCATTTT.